This is a list of T cell receptor beta chains from one sample in a study of cytomegalovirus exposure and HLA in healthy donors. The table came from immunoSEQ multiplex PCR; TCRdb's copy has only in-frame clones and leaves some out. Of just over 150,000 clones listed, 60% to 80% are singletons. Sequencing was carried out using PBMCs. These TCRs come from a woman aged 30 to 39 in good health and CMV-seronegative. Each CDR3 is given with its conserved first and last residue. A D gene is named only where the DNA matches it firmly. Size is stated for part of the rows, as once, few or many counts, or as a class when the clone is expanded.

v_call: TRBV21-1
j_call: TRBJ2-7
clone_size: NA
d_call: NA
cdr3_aa: CASSKEDRRTYEQYF
cdr3_nt: TGTGCCAGCAGCAAAGAAGACAGGCGGACCTACGAGCAGTACTTC

v_call: TRBV5-1
j_call: TRBJ2-3
clone_size: NA
d_call: TRBD1
cdr3_aa: CASIRGGQGFADTQYF
cdr3_nt: TGCGCCAGCATTAGGGGGGGACAGGGGTTTGCAGATACGCAGTATTTT

v_call: TRBV10-3
j_call: TRBJ1-5
clone_size: NA
d_call: NA
cdr3_aa: CATRLQELGQPQHF
cdr3_nt: TGTGCCACCAGACTACAGGAGCTCGGTCAGCCCCAGCATTTT

v_call: TRBV9
j_call: TRBJ1-1
clone_size: NA
d_call: NA
cdr3_aa: CASSLSGANTEAFF
cdr3_nt: TGTGCCAGCAGCCTAAGCGGGGCGAACACTGAAGCTTTCTTT

v_call: TRBV2
j_call: TRBJ2-7
clone_size: once
d_call: TRBD1
cdr3_aa: CASSEGQGCEQYF
cdr3_nt: TGTGCCAGCAGTGAAGGACAGGGATGCGAGCAGTACTTC

v_call: TRBV2
j_call: TRBJ1-1
clone_size: NA
d_call: NA
cdr3_aa: CASSVWGGRTEAFF
cdr3_nt: TGTGCCAGCAGTGTGTGGGGGGGCCGAACTGAAGCTTTCTTT

v_call: TRBV29-1
j_call: TRBJ1-1
clone_size: NA
d_call: NA
cdr3_aa: CSVFDRLRLKNTEAFF
cdr3_nt: TGCAGCGTGTTTGACAGGCTAAGACTCAAAAACACTGAAGCTTTCTTT

v_call: TRBV18
j_call: TRBJ2-7
clone_size: NA
d_call: TRBD2
cdr3_aa: CASSPPSGGAGEQYF
cdr3_nt: TGTGCCAGCTCACCGCCTAGCGGGGGGGCCGGGGAGCAGTACTTC

v_call: TRBV30
j_call: TRBJ1-2
clone_size: NA
d_call: TRBD1
cdr3_aa: CAWTRERGHGYTF
cdr3_nt: TGTGCCTGGACCCGAGAAAGGGGGCATGGCTACACCTTC

v_call: TRBV19
j_call: TRBJ1-4
clone_size: NA
d_call: TRBD1
cdr3_aa: CASSPGTAIDEKLFF
cdr3_nt: TGTGCCAGTAGTCCAGGGACAGCTATAGATGAAAAACTGTTTTTT

v_call: TRBV9
j_call: TRBJ2-7
clone_size: NA
d_call: TRBD1
cdr3_aa: CASSPAGTGVYEQYF
cdr3_nt: TGTGCCAGCAGCCCCGCCGGGACAGGGGTCTACGAGCAGTACTTC

v_call: TRBV27
j_call: TRBJ2-5
clone_size: NA
d_call: TRBD2
cdr3_aa: CASSLHLASGEETQYF
cdr3_nt: TGTGCCAGCAGTTTACACCTGGCTAGCGGGGAAGAGACCCAGTACTTC

v_call: TRBV9
j_call: TRBJ1-1
clone_size: NA
d_call: TRBD1
cdr3_aa: CASSAQGAGYTEAFF
cdr3_nt: TGTGCCAGCAGCGCTCAGGGGGCAGGGTACACTGAAGCTTTCTTT

v_call: TRBV5-1
j_call: TRBJ1-1
clone_size: medium-sized
d_call: NA
cdr3_aa: CASSFPGGTEAFF
cdr3_nt: TGCGCCAGCAGCTTTCCGGGTGGGACTGAAGCTTTCTTT